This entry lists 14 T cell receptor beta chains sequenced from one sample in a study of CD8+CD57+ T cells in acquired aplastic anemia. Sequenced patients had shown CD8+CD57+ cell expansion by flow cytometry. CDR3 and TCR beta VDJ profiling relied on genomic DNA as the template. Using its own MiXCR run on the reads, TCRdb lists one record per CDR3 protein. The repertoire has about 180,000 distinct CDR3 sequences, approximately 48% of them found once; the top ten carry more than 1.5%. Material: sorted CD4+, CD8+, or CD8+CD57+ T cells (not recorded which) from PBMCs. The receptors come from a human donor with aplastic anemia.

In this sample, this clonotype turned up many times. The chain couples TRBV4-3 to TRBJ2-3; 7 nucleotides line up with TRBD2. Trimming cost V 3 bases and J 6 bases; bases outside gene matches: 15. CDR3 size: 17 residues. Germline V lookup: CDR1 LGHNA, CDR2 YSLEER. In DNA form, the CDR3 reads TGCGCCAGCAGCCAGTCGAGCGGGACCCCCGGCGGGGATACGCAGTATTTT. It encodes CASSQSSGTPGGDTQYF.

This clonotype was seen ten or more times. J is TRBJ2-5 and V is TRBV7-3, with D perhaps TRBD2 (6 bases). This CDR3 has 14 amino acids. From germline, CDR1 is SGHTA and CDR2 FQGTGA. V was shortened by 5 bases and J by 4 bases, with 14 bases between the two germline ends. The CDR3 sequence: CASSPGGTGETQYF. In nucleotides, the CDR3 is TGTGCCAGCAGCCCGGGCGGGACGGGAGAGACCCAGTACTTC.

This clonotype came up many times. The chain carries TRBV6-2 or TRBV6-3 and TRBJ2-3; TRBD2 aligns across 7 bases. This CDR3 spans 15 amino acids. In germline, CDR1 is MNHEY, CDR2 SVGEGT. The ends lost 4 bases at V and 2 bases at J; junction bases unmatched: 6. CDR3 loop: CASSLPGGNTDTQYF. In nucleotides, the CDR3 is TGTGCCAGCAGTTTACCCGGGGGGAACACAGATACGCAGTATTTT.

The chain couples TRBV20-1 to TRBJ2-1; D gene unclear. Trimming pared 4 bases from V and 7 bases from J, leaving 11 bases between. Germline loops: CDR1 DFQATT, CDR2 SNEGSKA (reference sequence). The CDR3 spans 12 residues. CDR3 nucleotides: TGCAGTGCTACCCCCGGTCCTAATGAGCAGTTCTTC. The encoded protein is CSATPGPNEQFF.

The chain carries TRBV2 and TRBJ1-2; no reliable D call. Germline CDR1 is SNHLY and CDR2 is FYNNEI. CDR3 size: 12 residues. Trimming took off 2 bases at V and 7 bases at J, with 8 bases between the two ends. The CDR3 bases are TGTGCCAGCAGTGAATATGTTAGTGGCTACACCTTC. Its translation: CASSEYVSGYTF.

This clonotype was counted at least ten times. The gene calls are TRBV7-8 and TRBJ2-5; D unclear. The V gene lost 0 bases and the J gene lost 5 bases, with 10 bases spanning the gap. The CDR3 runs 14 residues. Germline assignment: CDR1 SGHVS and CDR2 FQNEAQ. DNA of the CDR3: TGTGCCAGCAGCTTAGCAGGGTTGGAGGAGACCCAGTACTTC. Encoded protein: CASSLAGLEETQYF.

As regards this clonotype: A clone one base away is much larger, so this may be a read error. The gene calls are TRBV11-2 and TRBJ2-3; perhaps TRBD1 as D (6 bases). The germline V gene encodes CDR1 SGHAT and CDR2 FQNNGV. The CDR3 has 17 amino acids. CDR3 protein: CASSLQRTASYTDTRYF. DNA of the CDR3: TGTGCCAGCAGCTTACAACGGACAGCATCCTACACAGATACGCGGTATTTT.

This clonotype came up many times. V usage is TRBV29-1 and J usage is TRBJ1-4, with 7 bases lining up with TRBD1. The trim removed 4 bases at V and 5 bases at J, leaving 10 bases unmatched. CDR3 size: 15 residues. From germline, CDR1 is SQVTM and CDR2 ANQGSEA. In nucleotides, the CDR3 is TGCAGCGTTGGGGGGGCCGGGACAGCCAATGAAAAACTGTTTTTT. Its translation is CSVGGAGTANEKLFF.

Here the CDR3 reads CASSPRGNTIYF. The CDR3 DNA follows: TGTGCCAGCAGCCCCAGGGGAAACACCATATATTTT. The chain uses TRBV7-8 and TRBJ1-3; D uncertain. Per germline, CDR1 SGHVS and CDR2 FQNEAQ. V gave up 5 bases and J gave up 4 bases, with 6 bases separating them. There are 12 residues in the CDR3.

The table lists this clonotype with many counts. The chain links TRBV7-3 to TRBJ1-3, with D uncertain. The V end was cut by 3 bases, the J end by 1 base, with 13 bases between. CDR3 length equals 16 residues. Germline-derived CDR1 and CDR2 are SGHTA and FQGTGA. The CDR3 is CASSFGERQSGNTIYF. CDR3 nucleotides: TGTGCCAGCAGCTTTGGGGAACGGCAGTCTGGAAACACCATATATTTT.

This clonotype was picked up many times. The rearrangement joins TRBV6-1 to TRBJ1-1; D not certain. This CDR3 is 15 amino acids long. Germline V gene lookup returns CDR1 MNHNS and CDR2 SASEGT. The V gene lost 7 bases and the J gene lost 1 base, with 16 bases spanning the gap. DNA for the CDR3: TGTGCCAGCAAAGGGTCCGCCGCAACGAACACTGAAGCTTTCTTT. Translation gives CASKGSAATNTEAFF.

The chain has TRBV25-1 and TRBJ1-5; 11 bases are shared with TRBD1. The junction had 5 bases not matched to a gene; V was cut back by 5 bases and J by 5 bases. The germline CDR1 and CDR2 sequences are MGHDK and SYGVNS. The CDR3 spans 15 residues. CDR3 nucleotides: TGTGCCAGCAGTAGCGGGACAGGGGGATATCAGCCCCAGCATTTT. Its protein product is CASSSGTGGYQPQHF.

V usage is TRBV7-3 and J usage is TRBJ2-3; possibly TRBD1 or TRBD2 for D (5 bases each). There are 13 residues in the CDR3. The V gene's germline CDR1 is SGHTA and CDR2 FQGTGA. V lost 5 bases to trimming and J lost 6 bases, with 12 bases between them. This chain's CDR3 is CASSTRGEDTQYF. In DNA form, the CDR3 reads TGTGCCAGCAGCACCAGAGGGGAGGATACGCAGTATTTT.

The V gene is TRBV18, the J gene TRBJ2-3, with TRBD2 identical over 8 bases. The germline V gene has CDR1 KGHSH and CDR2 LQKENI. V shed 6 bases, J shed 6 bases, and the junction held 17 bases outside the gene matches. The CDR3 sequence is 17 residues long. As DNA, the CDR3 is TGTGCCAGCTCCCAACAAGGGACCAGCGGGAGTTCGGATACGCAGTATTTT. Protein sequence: CASSQQGTSGSSDTQYF.